This passage covers 29 T cell receptor beta chains from one sample sequenced in a study of T cell responses to AZD1222 COVID-19 vaccine. The data were produced by immunoSEQ multiplex PCR, yet TCRdb's version contains in-frame clones alone and is incomplete. The sample gives 70,000 to 75,000 clones, around nine tenths of which show up once; 1% to 1.5% is in the top ten. The sequencing used peripheral blood, collected 28 days after the second AZD1222 dose. These receptors were collected from an adult who received the AZD1222 COVID-19 vaccine.

This chain links TRBV28 with TRBJ1-6; tentatively, D is TRBD1 (5 bases). Germline assignment: CDR1 MDHEN and CDR2 SYDVKM. The V end was cut by 9 bases, the J end by 7 bases, with 13 bases between. The length of the CDR3 is 13 residues. The CDR3 loop is CASFTGPNSPLHF. CDR3 DNA sequence: TGTGCCAGTTTTACGGGGCCGAATTCACCCCTCCACTTT. The full variable domain, its missing parts supplied by reference TRBV28 and TRBJ1-6, is DVKVTQSSRYLVKRTGEKVFLECVQDMDHENMFWYRQDPGLGLRLIYFSYDVKMKEKGDIPEGYSVSREKKERFSLILESASTNQTSMYLCASFTGPNSPLHFGNGTRLTVT.

This clone has a single count. The DNA for the CDR3 is TGTGCCAGCAGCCAAGTGGGGAGGGGGCGCAGCTCCTATAATTCACCCCTCCACTTT. Its translation is CASSQVGRGRSSYNSPLHF. The chain is built from TRBV7-2 and TRBJ1-6, with 7 bases aligning to TRBD1. Germline V gene lookup returns CDR1 SGHTA and CDR2 FQGNSA. V was pared by 5 bases and J by 0 bases, with 13 bases of the junction left unmatched. This CDR3 region has 19 residues.

V gene TRBV14 combines with J gene TRBJ2-1; 7 nucleotides match TRBD2. This CDR3 has 13 residues. Trimming at V came to 4 bases and at J to 11 bases, leaving 8 bases not matched to a gene. The V gene's germline CDR1 is SGHDN and CDR2 FVKESK. In nucleotides, the CDR3 is TGTGCCAGCAGCCCCCAAACCGGGACTAAGCAGTTCTTC. Amino acid sequence: CASSPQTGTKQFF.

The rearrangement links TRBV7-6 to TRBJ1-1; D is ambiguous. The V gene's germline CDR1 is SGHVS and CDR2 FNYEAQ. The CDR3 loop spans 13 amino acids. V dropped 1 base and J dropped 6 bases, with 9 bases sitting between them. This CDR3 is CASSLVGVAEAFF. In DNA form, the CDR3 reads TGTGCCAGCAGCTTAGTCGGGGTGGCTGAAGCTTTCTTT.

The chain joins TRBV5-1 to TRBJ1-1, with 12 bases fitting TRBD1. CDR3 length: 19 amino acids. Germline CDR1 SGHRS, CDR2 YFSETQ. Germline trimming cut 1 base from V and 3 bases from J; bases unmatched to any gene: 13. CDR3: CASSLTGTGGAEAYTEAFF. CDR3 DNA sequence: TGCGCCAGCAGCTTGACCGGGACAGGGGGCGCGGAAGCCTACACTGAAGCTTTCTTT.

This rearrangement joins TRBV7-2 to TRBJ2-2; 16 positions agree with TRBD2. Germline V lookup: CDR1 SGHTA, CDR2 FQGNSA. This CDR3 region has 16 residues. V shed 5 bases, J shed 12 bases, and the junction held 9 bases outside the gene matches. The CDR3 DNA reads TGTGCCAGCAGCCGTCCCGGGACTAGCGGGGGGGGAAAGCTGTTTTTT. Amino acid sequence: CASSRPGTSGGGKLFF.

The chain joins TRBV7-9 to TRBJ1-4; unclear D gene. CDR1 and CDR2 from the germline V gene are SEHNR and FQNEAQ (reference sequence). Trimming took off 4 bases at V and 10 bases at J, with 25 bases between the two ends. The CDR3 runs to 17 residues. CDR3 sequence (DNA): TGTGCCAGCAGCTCTGCCCTAGACGGTGACCTCAAGCGAAAACTGTTTTTT. Its protein product is CASSSALDGDLKRKLFF.

The chain employs TRBV7-9 and TRBJ1-1; D gene ambiguous. V dropped 7 bases and J dropped 1 base, with 7 bases sitting between them. The length of the CDR3 is 12 residues. Germline lookup yields CDR1 SEHNR and CDR2 FQNEAQ (reference sequence). The CDR3 protein is CASIMGNTEAFF. The CDR3 region has the DNA TGTGCCAGCATAATGGGGAACACTGAAGCTTTCTTT.

The rearrangement joins TRBV30 to TRBJ2-1, with 10 bases identical to TRBD2. The CDR3 loop spans 15 amino acids. Germline-derived CDR1 and CDR2 are GTSNPN and SVGIG (reference sequence). The V gene end was trimmed by 6 bases and the J gene end by 0 bases; junction bases not matched to a gene: 5. Written as DNA, the CDR3 is TGTGCCTGCGTTGCTAGCGGGAGCTCCTACAATGAGCAGTTCTTC. Amino acids: CACVASGSSYNEQFF. Using reference TRBV30 and TRBJ2-1 for the parts outside the CDR3, the full variable domain is SQTIHQWPATLVQPVGSPLSLECTVEGTSNPNLYWYRQAAGRGLQLLFYSVGIGQISSEVPQNLSASRPQDRQFILSSKKLLLSDSGFYLCACVASGSSYNEQFFGPGTRLTVL.

V usage is TRBV7-8 and J usage is TRBJ1-5; D unclear. The V gene lost 2 bases and the J gene lost 1 base, with 15 bases spanning the gap. The germline V gene encodes CDR1 SGHVS and CDR2 FQNEAQ. This CDR3 spans 17 amino acids. For the CDR3, the DNA is TGTGCCAGCAGCTTAATGCCTCGGGGATCGAGCAATCAGCCCCAGCATTTT. Amino acids: CASSLMPRGSSNQPQHF.

The chain couples TRBV19 to TRBJ1-1, with 10 bases matching TRBD1. The CDR3 has 17 amino acids. V dropped 5 bases and J dropped 3; count of bases not matched to a gene: 12. Per germline, CDR1 LNHDA and CDR2 SQIVND (reference sequence). The CDR3 region has the DNA TGTGCCAGTAGTTTCCGAGGGACAGGGGTAGGGCACACTGAAGCTTTCTTT. This encodes CASSFRGTGVGHTEAFF.

This chain joins TRBV24-1 and TRBJ1-5; D may be TRBD1 (5 bases). Trimming took 2 bases from V and 7 from J, leaving 11 bases between them. CDR1 and CDR2 (germline): KGHDR, SFDVKD. CDR3 length: 14 residues. The CDR3 DNA reads as TGTGCCACCAGTGATTCGGTGGGGACCCAGCCCCAGCATTTT. This gives the protein CATSDSVGTQPQHF.

This chain uses TRBV6-1 with TRBJ2-5, with D tentatively TRBD2 (6 bases). Germline CDR1 and CDR2: MNHNS and SASEGT. The CDR3 contains 14 residues. Trimming left V 2 bases short and J 5 bases short, with 12 bases between. CDR3 bases: TGTGCCAGCAGTGAACCTAGCGCTTGGGAGACCCAGTACTTC. It yields the protein CASSEPSAWETQYF.

J is TRBJ1-5 and V is TRBV21-1. TRBV21-1 is described as a pseudogene. The CDR3 sequence is 14 residues long. The CDR3 protein is CASRGARGNQPQHF. DNA for the CDR3: TGTGCCAGCCGGGGGGCCAGGGGCAATCAGCCCCAGCATTTT.

This clone was observed once. CDR3 bases: TGTGCCAGTACCACGTCGGGGAGGGGACTAGCGGACACCGGGGAGCTGTTTTTT. Translated: CASTTSGRGLADTGELFF. The chain combines TRBV19 with TRBJ2-2; 11 nucleotides line up with TRBD2. CDR3 size: 18 residues. Germline assignment: CDR1 LNHDA and CDR2 SQIVND (reference sequence). Trimming removed 7 bases from V and 3 bases from J; junction bases left unmatched: 13.

This sequence joins TRBV3-1 (or the pseudogene TRBV3-2) and TRBJ1-5; unclear D gene. V was trimmed by 4 bases and J by 7 bases, leaving 11 bases between them. This CDR3 comprises 13 residues. The germline V gene encodes CDR1 LGHDT and CDR2 YNNKEL (reference sequence). The CDR3 here is CASSPRGGQPQHF. CDR3 coding DNA: TGTGCCAGCAGCCCAAGAGGCGGGCAGCCCCAGCATTTT.

The V gene is TRBV18, the J gene TRBJ1-1, with a possible D match to TRBD1 (5 bases). The CDR3 is 13 amino acids. V was clipped by 6 bases and J by 1 base, with 9 bases between them. CDR1 KGHSH and CDR2 LQKENI come from the germline V gene. Here the CDR3 reads CASSGQTNTEAFF. CDR3 in DNA: TGTGCCAGCTCTGGACAAACGAACACTGAAGCTTTCTTT.

This clone was detected only once. V usage is TRBV30 and J usage is TRBJ1-5, with D hard to call. Germline V lookup: CDR1 GTSNPN, CDR2 SVGIG (reference sequence). The CDR3 is 13 amino acids. The germline V and J ends were trimmed by 0 bases and 4 bases, with 7 bases remaining between them. CDR3 DNA: TGTGCCTGGAGTGTAAATGGAAATCAGCCCCAGCATTTT. Its protein product is CAWSVNGNQPQHF.

This chain joins TRBV9 and TRBJ1-4; D uncertain. V gave up 0 bases and J gave up 6 bases, with 12 bases separating them. The CDR3 contains 15 residues. Germline V CDR1 and CDR2: SGDLS, YYNGEE. CDR3 amino acids: CASSVEPSGYEKLFF. CDR3 in DNA: TGTGCCAGCAGCGTAGAACCCAGCGGGTATGAAAAACTGTTTTTT.

The V and J genes are TRBV6-1 and TRBJ1-5; no reliable D call. This CDR3 has 15 residues. Germline V gene sequence: CDR1 MNHNS, CDR2 SASEGT. Between the trimmed V and J ends, which lost 2 bases and 7 bases, there was a span of 15 bases. The CDR3 region has the DNA TGTGCCAGCAGTGAATATAGGCTCCCCGGGCAGCCCCAGCATTTT. Translated, it gives CASSEYRLPGQPQHF.

This rearrangement joins TRBV5-6 to TRBJ1-2; tentatively, D is TRBD1 (6 bases). Between the trimmed V and J ends, which lost 4 bases and 1 base, there was a span of 14 bases. There are 15 residues in the CDR3. Germline V gene sequence: CDR1 SGHDT, CDR2 YYEEEE. The CDR3 loop is CASSPAGTLNYGYTF. The CDR3 coding sequence is TGTGCCAGCAGCCCGGCCGGGACACTTAACTATGGCTACACCTTC.

The genes are TRBV6-5 and TRBJ1-5, with D tentatively TRBD1 (5 bases). Trimming shortened V by 2 bases and J by 1 base, and 12 bases separated the two germline ends. Germline V lookup: CDR1 MNHEY, CDR2 SVGAGI. This CDR3 is built from 16 residues. The DNA for the CDR3 is TGTGCCAGCAGTTACACCTCGCCAGGGAGCAATCAGCCCCAGCATTTT. Its translation: CASSYTSPGSNQPQHF.

This chain joins TRBV11-2 and TRBJ2-7; D uncertain. CDR3 length: 12 amino acids. The germline gives CDR1 SGHAT, CDR2 FQNNGV. V shed 3 bases and J shed 3 bases, with 6 bases lying between them. The CDR3 nucleotides are TGTGCCAGCAGCTTCGGGCTCTACGAGCAGTACTTC. It is translated as CASSFGLYEQYF. Supplemented by reference TRBV11-2 and TRBJ2-7, the full variable domain reads EAGVAQSPRYKIIEKRQSVAFWCNPISGHATLYWYQQILGQGPKLLIQFQNNGVVDDSQLPKDRFSAERLKGVDSTLKIQPAKLEDSAVYLCASSFGLYEQYFGPGTRLTVT.

V gene TRBV5-1 combines with J gene TRBJ1-5, with 9 bases fitting TRBD1. The CDR3 is 14 amino acids. Germline lookup yields CDR1 SGHRS and CDR2 YFSETQ. J was trimmed by 7 bases and V by 2 bases; bases with no gene match: 4. The CDR3 is CASSLQGAGQPQHF. CDR3 DNA: TGCGCCAGCAGCTTACAGGGGGCTGGGCAGCCCCAGCATTTT.

V and J are TRBV27 and TRBJ2-7; 11 bases match TRBD2. The trim removed 5 bases at V and 0 bases at J, leaving 6 bases unmatched. The CDR3 runs 16 residues. From germline, CDR1 is MNHEY and CDR2 SMNVEV (reference sequence). Here the CDR3 DNA reads TGTGCCAGCAGTCGACAGACTAGCGGGGTCTCCTACGAGCAGTACTTC. Its translation: CASSRQTSGVSYEQYF.

The J gene is TRBJ2-1, the V gene TRBV13; 8 bases are a match to TRBD1. Germline V gene sequence: CDR1 PRHDT, CDR2 FYEKMQ (reference sequence). The CDR3 consists of 16 residues. V shed 5 bases and J 5 bases; nucleotides not matched to a gene: 11. In DNA form, the CDR3 reads TGTGCCAGCAGCACCCGACAGGGGCGCGGGAACAATGAGCAGTTCTTC. Translation gives CASSTRQGRGNNEQFF.

The chain is built from TRBV29-1 and TRBJ1-2; D is uncertain. Germline CDR1 and CDR2: SQVTM and ANQGSEA. Trimming took 1 base from V and 4 from J, leaving 10 bases between them. CDR3 length: 13 residues. CDR3 loop: CSVEGNAGYGYTF. CDR3 DNA: TGCAGCGTTGAAGGAAACGCCGGCTATGGCTACACCTTC.

The gene calls are TRBV19 and TRBJ1-6; 8 bases are a match to TRBD1. The length of the CDR3 is 14 residues. J was trimmed by 10 bases and V by 6 bases; bases with no gene match: 8. Germline assignment: CDR1 LNHDA and CDR2 SQIVND (reference sequence). CDR3 region: CASSSTGGKSPLHF. DNA for the CDR3: TGTGCCAGTAGCTCTACAGGGGGAAAGTCACCCCTCCACTTT.

The chain is built from TRBV2 and TRBJ2-7; tentative D call: TRBD2 (6 bases). With 5 bases removed from V and 4 bases from J, the gap between germline ends came to 12 bases. Germline loops: CDR1 SNHLY, CDR2 FYNNEI. The CDR3 runs to 13 residues. The CDR3 DNA reads as TGTGCCAGCAGTTGGACTACCTCTTACGAGCAGTACTTC. Protein sequence: CASSWTTSYEQYF.